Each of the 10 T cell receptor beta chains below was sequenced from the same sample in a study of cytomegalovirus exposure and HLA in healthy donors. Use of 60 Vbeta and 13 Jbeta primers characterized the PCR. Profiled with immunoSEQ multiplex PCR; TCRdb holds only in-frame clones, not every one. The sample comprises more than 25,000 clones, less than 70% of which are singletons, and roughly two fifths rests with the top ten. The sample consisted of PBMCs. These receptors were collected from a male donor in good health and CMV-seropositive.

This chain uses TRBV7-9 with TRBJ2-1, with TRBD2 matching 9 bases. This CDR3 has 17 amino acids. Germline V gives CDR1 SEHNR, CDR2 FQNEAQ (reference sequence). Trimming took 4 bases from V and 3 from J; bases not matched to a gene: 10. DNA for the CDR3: TGTGCCAGCAGCTCATCCCGGGCTAGCGGGGACTACAATGAGCAGTTCTTC. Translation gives CASSSSRASGDYNEQFF.

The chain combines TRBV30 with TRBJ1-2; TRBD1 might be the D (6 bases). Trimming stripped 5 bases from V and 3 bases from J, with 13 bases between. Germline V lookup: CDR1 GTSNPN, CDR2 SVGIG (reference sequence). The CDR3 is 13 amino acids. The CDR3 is CAWSKGGDYGYTF. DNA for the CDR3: TGTGCCTGGTCGAAAGGGGGGGACTATGGCTACACCTTC.

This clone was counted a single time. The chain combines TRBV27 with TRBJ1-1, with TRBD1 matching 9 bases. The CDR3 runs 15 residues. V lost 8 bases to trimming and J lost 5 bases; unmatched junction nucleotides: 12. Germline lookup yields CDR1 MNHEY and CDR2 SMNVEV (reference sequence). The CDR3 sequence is CASGTGSGSWTEAFF. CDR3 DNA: TGTGCCAGCGGGACAGGGTCCGGTTCTTGGACTGAAGCTTTCTTT.

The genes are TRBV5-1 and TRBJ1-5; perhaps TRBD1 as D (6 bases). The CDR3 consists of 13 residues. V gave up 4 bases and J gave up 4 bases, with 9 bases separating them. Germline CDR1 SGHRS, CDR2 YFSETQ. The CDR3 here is CASSLTGNQPQHF. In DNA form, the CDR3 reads TGCGCCAGCAGCCTGACAGGTAATCAGCCCCAGCATTTT.

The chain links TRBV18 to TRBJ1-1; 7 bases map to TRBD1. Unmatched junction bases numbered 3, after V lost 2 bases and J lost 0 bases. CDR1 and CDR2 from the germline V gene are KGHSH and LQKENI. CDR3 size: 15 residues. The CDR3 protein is CASSPTTGMNTEAFF. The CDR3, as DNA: TGTGCCAGCTCACCAACGACAGGGATGAACACTGAAGCTTTCTTT.

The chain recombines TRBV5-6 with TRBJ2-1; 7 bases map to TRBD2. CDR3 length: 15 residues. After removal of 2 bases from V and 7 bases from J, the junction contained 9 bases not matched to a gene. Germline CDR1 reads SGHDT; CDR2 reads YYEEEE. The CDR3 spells CASSFYSSGFNEQFF. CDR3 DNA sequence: TGTGCCAGCAGCTTTTATTCTAGCGGCTTTAATGAGCAGTTCTTC.

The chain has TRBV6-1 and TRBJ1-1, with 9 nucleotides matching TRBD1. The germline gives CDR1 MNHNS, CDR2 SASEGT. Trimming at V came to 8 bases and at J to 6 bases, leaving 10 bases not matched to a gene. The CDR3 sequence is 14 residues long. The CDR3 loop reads CASFNSRQGAEAFF. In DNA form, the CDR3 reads TGTGCCAGCTTTAACTCCCGACAGGGGGCTGAAGCTTTCTTT.

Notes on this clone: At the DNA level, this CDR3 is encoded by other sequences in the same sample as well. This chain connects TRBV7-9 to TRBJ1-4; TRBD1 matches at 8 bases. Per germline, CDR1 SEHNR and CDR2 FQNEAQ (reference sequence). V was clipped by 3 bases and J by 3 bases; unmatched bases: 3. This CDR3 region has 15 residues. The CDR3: CASSFDRGSNEKLFF. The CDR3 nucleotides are TGTGCCAGCAGCTTCGACAGGGGATCTAATGAAAAACTGTTTTTT.

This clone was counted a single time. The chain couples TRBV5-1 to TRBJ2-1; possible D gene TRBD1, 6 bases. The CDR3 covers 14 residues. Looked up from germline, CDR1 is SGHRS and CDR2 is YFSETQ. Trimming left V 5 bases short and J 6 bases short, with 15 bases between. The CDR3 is CASRSGETGNEQFF. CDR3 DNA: TGCGCCAGCAGGTCGGGTGAGACAGGCAATGAGCAGTTCTTC. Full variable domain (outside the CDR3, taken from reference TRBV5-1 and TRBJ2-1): KAGVTQTPRYLIKTRGQQVTLSCSPISGHRSVSWYQQTPGQGLQFLFEYFSETQRNKGNFPGRFSGRQFSNSRSEMNVSTLELGDSALYLCASRSGETGNEQFFGPGTRLTVL.

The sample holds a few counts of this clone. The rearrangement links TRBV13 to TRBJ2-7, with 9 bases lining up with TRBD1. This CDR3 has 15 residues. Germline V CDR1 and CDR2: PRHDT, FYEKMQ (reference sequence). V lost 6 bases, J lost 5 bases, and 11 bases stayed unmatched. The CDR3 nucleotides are TGTGCCAGCAGTCCACGGGGACAGGGCCTCCACGAGCAGTACTTC. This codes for CASSPRGQGLHEQYF. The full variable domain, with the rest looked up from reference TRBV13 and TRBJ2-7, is AAGVIQSPRHLIKEKRETATLKCYPIPRHDTVYWYQQGPGQDPQFLISFYEKMQSDKGSIPDRFSAQQFSDYHSELNMSSLELGDSALYFCASSPRGQGLHEQYFGPGTRLTVT.